The present T cell receptor beta chain was sequenced within a study of cytomegalovirus exposure and HLA in healthy donors. Study information: Genetic ancestry analysis placed 81% of the roughly 400 donors that were genotyped in the Caucasian-associated cluster.

Germline V gene sequence: CDR1 SGHTA, CDR2 FQGTGA. The junction had 15 bases not matched to a gene; V was cut back by 10 bases and J by 5 bases. The CDR3 totals 16 residues. The PCR ran on 60 Vbeta and 13 Jbeta primers. Assay used: immunoSEQ multiplex PCR; TCRdb lists only in-frame clones, some missing. The table has some 130,000 clones, about 8.9% seen once; the top ten hold 1.8%. About this clone: Its antigen is unidentified.

Study-level findings and limits: The classifier was said to identify cytomegalovirus status with high specificity and sensitivity. Researchers catalogued roughly 170 TCR beta chains as cytomegalovirus-associated.

The specimen sequenced was PBMCs. The chain is built from TRBV7-3 and TRBJ2-2; 8 nucleotides match TRBD2. The receptor was derived from a man between 50 and 59 years old in good health and CMV-seronegative. The CDR3 nucleotides read TGTGCCACTCTCCCTCGACCGGGACTAGTAACCGGGGAGCTGTTTTTT. Amino acid sequence: CATLPRPGLVTGELFF. Looking up the rest from reference TRBV7-3 and TRBJ2-2 gives the full variable domain: GAGVSQTPSNKVTEKGKYVELRCDPISGHTALYWYRQSLGQGPEFLIYFQGTGAADDSGLPNDRFFAVRPEGSVSTLKIQRTERGDSAVYLCATLPRPGLVTGELFFGEGSRLTVL.